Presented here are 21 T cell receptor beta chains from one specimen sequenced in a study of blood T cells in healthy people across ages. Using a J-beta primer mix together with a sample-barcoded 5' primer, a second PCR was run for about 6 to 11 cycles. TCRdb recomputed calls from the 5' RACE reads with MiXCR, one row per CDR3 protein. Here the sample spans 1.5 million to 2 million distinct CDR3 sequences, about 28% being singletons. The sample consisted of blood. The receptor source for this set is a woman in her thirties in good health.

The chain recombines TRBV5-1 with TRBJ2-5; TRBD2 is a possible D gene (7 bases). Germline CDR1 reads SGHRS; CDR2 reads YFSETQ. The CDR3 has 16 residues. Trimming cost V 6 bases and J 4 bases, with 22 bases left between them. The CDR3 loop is CASNYLGGGASETQYF. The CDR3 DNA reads TGCGCCAGCAATTATCTCGGAGGGGGGGCATCAGAGACCCAGTACTTC.

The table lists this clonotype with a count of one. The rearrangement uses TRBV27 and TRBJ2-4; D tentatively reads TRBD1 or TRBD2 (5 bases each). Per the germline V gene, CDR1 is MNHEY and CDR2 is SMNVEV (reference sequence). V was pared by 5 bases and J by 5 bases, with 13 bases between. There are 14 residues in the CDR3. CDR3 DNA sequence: TGTGCCAGCAGTCCGAGGGACGGAGAAAACATTCAGTACTTC. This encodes CASSPRDGENIQYF.

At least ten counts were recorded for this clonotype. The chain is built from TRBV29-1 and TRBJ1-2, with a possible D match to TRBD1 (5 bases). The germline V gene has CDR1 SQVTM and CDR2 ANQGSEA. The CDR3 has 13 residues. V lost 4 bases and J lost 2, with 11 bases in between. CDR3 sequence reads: CSVVSEGNYGYTF. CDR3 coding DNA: TGCAGCGTTGTTTCTGAGGGGAACTATGGCTACACCTTC.

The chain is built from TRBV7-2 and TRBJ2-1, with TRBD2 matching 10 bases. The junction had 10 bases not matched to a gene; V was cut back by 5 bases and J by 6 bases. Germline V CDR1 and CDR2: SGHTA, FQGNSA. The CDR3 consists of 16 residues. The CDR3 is CASSPPLAGDGNEQFF. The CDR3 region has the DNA TGTGCCAGCAGCCCACCCCTAGCGGGAGACGGCAATGAGCAGTTCTTC.

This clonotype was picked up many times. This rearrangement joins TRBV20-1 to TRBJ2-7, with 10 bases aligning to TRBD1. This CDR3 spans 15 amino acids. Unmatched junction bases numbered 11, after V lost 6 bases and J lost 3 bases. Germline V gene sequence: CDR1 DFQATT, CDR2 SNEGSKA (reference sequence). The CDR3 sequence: CSASPTGTGDYEQYF. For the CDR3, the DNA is TGCAGTGCCAGCCCCACCGGGACAGGGGACTACGAGCAGTACTTC.

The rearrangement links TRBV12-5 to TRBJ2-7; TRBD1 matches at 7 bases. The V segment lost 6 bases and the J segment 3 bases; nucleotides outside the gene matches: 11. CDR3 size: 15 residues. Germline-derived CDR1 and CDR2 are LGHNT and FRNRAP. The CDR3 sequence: CASGQTGLQSYEQYF. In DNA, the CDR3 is TGTGCTAGTGGCCAGACAGGGTTGCAAAGCTACGAGCAGTACTTC. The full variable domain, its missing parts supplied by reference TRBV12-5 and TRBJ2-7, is DARVTQTPRHKVTEMGQEVTMRCQPILGHNTVFWYRQTMMQGLELLAYFRNRAPLDDSGMPKDRFSAEMPDATLATLKIQPSEPRDSAVYFCASGQTGLQSYEQYFGPGTRLTVT.

Here the CDR3 reads CAIAGTSDYEQYF. For the CDR3, the DNA is TGTGCCATCGCCGGGACTAGCGACTACGAGCAGTACTTC. This chain links TRBV10-3 with TRBJ2-4, with 10 bases identical to TRBD2. The J call may be faulty, since TRBJ2-7 better matches the DNA end. This CDR3 is 13 amino acids long. Germline CDR1 ENHRY, CDR2 SYGVKD.

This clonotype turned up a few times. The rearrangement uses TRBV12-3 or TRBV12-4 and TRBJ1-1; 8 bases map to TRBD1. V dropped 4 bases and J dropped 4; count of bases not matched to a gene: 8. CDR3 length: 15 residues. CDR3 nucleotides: TGTGCCAGCAGTTACTTTGGCAGGGGGCTCACTGAAGCTTTCTTT. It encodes CASSYFGRGLTEAFF.

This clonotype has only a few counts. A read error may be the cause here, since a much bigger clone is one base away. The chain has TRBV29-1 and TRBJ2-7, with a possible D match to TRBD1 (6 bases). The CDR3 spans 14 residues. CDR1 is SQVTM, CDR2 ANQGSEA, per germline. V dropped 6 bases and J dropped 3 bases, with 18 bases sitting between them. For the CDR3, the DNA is TGCAGCGTCGTCCGGGACAACCCGAGCTACGAGCAGTACTTC. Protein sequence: CSVVRDNPSYEQYF.

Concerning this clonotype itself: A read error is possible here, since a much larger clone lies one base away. DNA of the CDR3: TGCGCCAGCAGCTTGGGGGCTAGCGGGAGGTACAATGAGCAGTTCTTC. Protein product: CASSLGASGRYNEQFF. The rearrangement uses TRBV5-1 and TRBJ2-1; 11 nucleotides align to TRBD2. V dropped 0 bases and J dropped 4; count of bases not matched to a gene: 3. Germline V gives CDR1 SGHRS, CDR2 YFSETQ. The CDR3 consists of 16 residues.

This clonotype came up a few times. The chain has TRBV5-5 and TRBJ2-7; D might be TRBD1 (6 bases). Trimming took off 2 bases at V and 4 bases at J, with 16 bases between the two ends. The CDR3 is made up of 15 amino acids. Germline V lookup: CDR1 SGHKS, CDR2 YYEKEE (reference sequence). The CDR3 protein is CASSFDGGASYEQYF. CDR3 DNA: TGTGCCAGCAGCTTTGATGGGGGCGCAAGTTACGAGCAGTACTTC. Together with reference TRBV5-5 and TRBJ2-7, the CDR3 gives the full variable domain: DAGVTQSPTHLIKTRGQQVTLRCSPISGHKSVSWYQQVLGQGPQFIFQYYEKEERGRGNFPDRFSARQFPNYSSELNVNALLLGDSALYLCASSFDGGASYEQYFGPGTRLTVT.

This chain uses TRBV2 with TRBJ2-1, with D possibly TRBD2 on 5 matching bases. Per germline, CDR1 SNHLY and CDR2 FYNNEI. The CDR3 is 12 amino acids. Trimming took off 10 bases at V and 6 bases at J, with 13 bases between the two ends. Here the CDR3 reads CANKDWGNEQFF. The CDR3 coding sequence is TGTGCCAACAAGGACTGGGGCAATGAGCAGTTCTTC.

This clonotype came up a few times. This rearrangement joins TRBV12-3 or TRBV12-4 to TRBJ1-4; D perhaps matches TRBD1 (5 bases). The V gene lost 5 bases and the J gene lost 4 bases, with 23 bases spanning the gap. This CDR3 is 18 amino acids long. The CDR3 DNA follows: TGTGCCAGCAGTCTCCTCTCGGGTTGGGGGACCGATAATGAAAAACTGTTTTTT. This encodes CASSLLSGWGTDNEKLFF.

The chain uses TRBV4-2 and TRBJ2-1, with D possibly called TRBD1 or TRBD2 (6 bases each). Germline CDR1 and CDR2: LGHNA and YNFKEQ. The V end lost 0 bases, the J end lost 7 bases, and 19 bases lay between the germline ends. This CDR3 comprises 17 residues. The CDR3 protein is CASSQDPPGAARNEQFF. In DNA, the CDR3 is TGTGCCAGCAGCCAAGATCCCCCGGGGGCGGCGAGAAATGAGCAGTTCTTC.

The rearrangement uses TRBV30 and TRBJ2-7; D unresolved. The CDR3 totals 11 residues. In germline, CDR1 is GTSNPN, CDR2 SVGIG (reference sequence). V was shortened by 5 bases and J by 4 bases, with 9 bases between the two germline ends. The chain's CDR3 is CAWAEIYEQYF. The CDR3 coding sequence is TGTGCCTGGGCGGAAATTTACGAGCAGTACTTC.

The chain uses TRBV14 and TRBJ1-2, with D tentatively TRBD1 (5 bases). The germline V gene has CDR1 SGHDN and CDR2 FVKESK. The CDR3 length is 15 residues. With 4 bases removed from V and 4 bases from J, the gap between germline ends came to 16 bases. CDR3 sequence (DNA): TGTGCCAGCAGCCTCTCGTGGCAGGGCCTCTATGGCTACACCTTC. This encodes CASSLSWQGLYGYTF.

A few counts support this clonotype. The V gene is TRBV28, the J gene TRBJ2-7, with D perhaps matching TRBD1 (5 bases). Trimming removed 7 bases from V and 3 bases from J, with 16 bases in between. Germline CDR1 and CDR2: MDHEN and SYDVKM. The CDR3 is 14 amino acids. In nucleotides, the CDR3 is TGTGCCAGCACCCCGAGTTGGCAGGGCTACGAGCAGTACTTC. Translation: CASTPSWQGYEQYF.

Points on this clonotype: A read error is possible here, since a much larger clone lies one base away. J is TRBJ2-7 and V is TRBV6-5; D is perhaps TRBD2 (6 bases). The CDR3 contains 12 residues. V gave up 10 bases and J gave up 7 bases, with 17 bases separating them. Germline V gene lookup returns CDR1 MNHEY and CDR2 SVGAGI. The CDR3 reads CAITTSWNEQYF. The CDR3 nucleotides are TGTGCCATCACCACTAGCTGGAATGAGCAGTACTTC.

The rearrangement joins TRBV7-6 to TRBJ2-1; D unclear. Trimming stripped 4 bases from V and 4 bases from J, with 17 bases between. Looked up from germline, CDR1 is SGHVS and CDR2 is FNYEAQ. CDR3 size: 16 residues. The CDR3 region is CASSSTTPAGYNEQFF. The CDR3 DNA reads TGTGCCAGCAGCTCCACGACCCCAGCCGGGTACAATGAGCAGTTCTTC.

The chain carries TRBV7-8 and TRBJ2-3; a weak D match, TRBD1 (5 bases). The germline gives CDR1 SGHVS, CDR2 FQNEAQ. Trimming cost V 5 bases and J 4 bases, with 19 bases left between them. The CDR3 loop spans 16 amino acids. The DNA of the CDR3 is TGTGCCAGCAGCCTGAATCAGGGATTAGGGCCAGATACGCAGTATTTT. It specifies CASSLNQGLGPDTQYF. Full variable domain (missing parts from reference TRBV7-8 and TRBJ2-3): GAGVSQSPRYKVAKRGQDVALRCDPISGHVSLFWYQQALGQGPEFLTYFQNEAQLDKSGLPSDRFFAERPEGSVSTLKIQRTQQEDSAVYLCASSLNQGLGPDTQYFGPGTRLTVL.

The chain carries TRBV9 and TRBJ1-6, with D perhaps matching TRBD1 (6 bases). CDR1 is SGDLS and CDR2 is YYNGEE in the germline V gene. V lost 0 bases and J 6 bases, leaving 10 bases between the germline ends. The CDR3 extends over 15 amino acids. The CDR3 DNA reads TGTGCCAGCAGCGTAGAGGGGGAGGGTAATTCACCCCTCCACTTT. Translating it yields CASSVEGEGNSPLHF.